The clone carrying this T cell receptor (beta chain) was seen at least ten times. Its specificity is not known. Researchers reported sorting CD4+ naive, central memory, regulatory and stem cell-like memory cells via CD45RO/CCR7/CD25/CD127/CD95/CD27. cDNA synthesis used the whole RNA isolate, giving expressed TCRB sequences. This table comes from immunoSEQ multiplex PCR, and its TCRdb copy is limited to in-frame clones, with some not included. Of almost 350,000 clones detected, about a tenth appear once; the ten largest clones hold about 1%. This specimen comes from a study of beta chain features in type 1 diabetes. The study, taken as a whole, reports: In patients and controls equally, PCR might favor templates that are shorter. At VDJ recombination sites, type 1 diabetes patients had fewer insertions and more deleted nucleotides. Moderate but significant shortening of TCRB CDR3s was recorded in all four CD4+ subsets from Type 1 diabetes patients.

The origin of this receptor is a man aged 30 to 39 with type 1 diabetes. The sample consisted of central memory CD4+ T cells from blood.

The chain's CDR3 is CASSLQGNNEQFF. CDR3 in DNA: TGTGCCAGCAGCTTGCAGGGAAACAATGAGCAGTTCTTC. The J gene is TRBJ2-1, the V gene TRBV5-4; TRBD1 is a possible D gene (5 bases). The germline V gene has CDR1 SGHNT and CDR2 YYREEE (reference sequence). The CDR3 sequence is 13 residues long. V gave up 1 base and J gave up 5 bases, with 7 bases separating them.